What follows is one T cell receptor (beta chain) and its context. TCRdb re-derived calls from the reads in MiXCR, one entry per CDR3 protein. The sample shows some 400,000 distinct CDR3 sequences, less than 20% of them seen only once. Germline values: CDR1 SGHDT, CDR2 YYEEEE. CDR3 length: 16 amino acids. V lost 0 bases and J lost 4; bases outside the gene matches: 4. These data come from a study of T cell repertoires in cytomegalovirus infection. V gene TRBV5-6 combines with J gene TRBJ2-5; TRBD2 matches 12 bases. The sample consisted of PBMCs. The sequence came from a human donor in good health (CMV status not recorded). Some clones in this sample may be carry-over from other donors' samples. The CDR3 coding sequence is TGTGCCAGCAGCTTGGCCCTGACTAGCGGGAGAGAGACCCAGTACTTC. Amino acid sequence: CASSLALTSGRETQYF.